This passage covers 8 T cell receptor beta chains from one sample sequenced in a study of blood T cell repertoires in COVID-19. Only in-frame clones appear in the TCRdb table, and some are missing; sequencing was by immunoSEQ multiplex PCR. The sample holds 220,000 or so clones, roughly nine tenths seen once. Source material: peripheral blood. These receptor sequences come from a man aged 60 to 69 who had recovered from COVID-19.

This rearrangement joins TRBV6-6 to TRBJ2-3, with a tentative D call TRBD2 (7 bases). The CDR3 contains 15 residues. Trimming left V 1 base short and J 2 bases short, with 10 bases between. Per the germline V gene, CDR1 is MNHNY and CDR2 is SVGAGI (reference sequence). CDR3 amino acids: CASSYFAGATDTQYF. The CDR3 DNA sequence: TGTGCCAGCAGTTACTTCGCGGGGGCCACAGATACGCAGTATTTT.

This chain connects TRBV7-2 to TRBJ1-5, with TRBD1 as a possible D gene (5 bases). V was trimmed by 5 bases and J by 0 bases, leaving 14 bases between them. The germline V gene encodes CDR1 SGHTA and CDR2 FQGNSA. The CDR3 covers 16 residues. The CDR3, as DNA: TGTGCCAGCAGCCCTACAGGCACATATAGCAATCAGCCCCAGCATTTT. It specifies CASSPTGTYSNQPQHF. Combining the CDR3 with reference TRBV7-2 and TRBJ1-5 gives the whole variable domain GAGVSQSPSNKVTEKGKDVELRCDPISGHTALYWYRQSLGQGLEFLIYFQGNSAPDKSGLPSDRFSAERTGGSVSTLTIQRTQQEDSAVYLCASSPTGTYSNQPQHFGDGTRLSIL.

The chain uses TRBV19 and TRBJ2-2; 9 nucleotides match TRBD2. V trimming: 4 bases; J trimming: 4 bases; junction bases outside the gene matches: 4. CDR1 is LNHDA and CDR2 is SQIVND in the germline V gene (reference sequence). The CDR3 extends over 15 amino acids. CDR3 amino acids: CASSSGREGTGELFF. DNA of the CDR3: TGTGCCAGTAGTAGCGGGAGGGAGGGCACCGGGGAGCTGTTTTTT. Complete variable domain (other parts from reference TRBV19 and TRBJ2-2): DGGITQSPKYLFRKEGQNVTLSCEQNLNHDAMYWYRQDPGQGLRLIYYSQIVNDFQKGDIAEGYSVSREKKESFPLTVTSAQKNPTAFYLCASSSGREGTGELFFGEGSRLTVL.

This chain connects TRBV10-3 to TRBJ2-3, with a possible D match to TRBD1 (6 bases). The germline V gene has CDR1 ENHRY and CDR2 SYGVKD. V shed 2 bases and J shed 1 base, with 10 bases lying between them. This CDR3 has 15 residues. This CDR3 is CAISEGGAGTDTQYF. The CDR3 bases are TGTGCCATCAGTGAGGGGGGCGCGGGCACAGATACGCAGTATTTT.

The V call is TRBV5-1, the J call TRBJ1-5; D may be TRBD1 (6 bases). The length of the CDR3 is 14 residues. The ends were cut back, 5 bases at V and 6 bases at J, with 15 bases in the middle. Per the germline V gene, CDR1 is SGHRS and CDR2 is YFSETQ. The DNA of the CDR3 is TGCGCCAGCAGTTCGTCTTCAGGGGTTCAGCCCCAGCATTTT. As protein: CASSSSSGVQPQHF.

V and J are TRBV5-1 and TRBJ2-1; perhaps TRBD1 as D (5 bases). CDR3 length equals 15 residues. The germline gives CDR1 SGHRS, CDR2 YFSETQ. Trimming left V 0 bases short and J 2 bases short, with 9 bases between. CDR3 coding DNA: TGCGCCAGCAGCTTGGGGCCAGGGACCTACAATGAGCAGTTCTTC. Its protein is CASSLGPGTYNEQFF. The full variable domain, rest sourced from reference TRBV5-1 and TRBJ2-1, is KAGVTQTPRYLIKTRGQQVTLSCSPISGHRSVSWYQQTPGQGLQFLFEYFSETQRNKGNFPGRFSGRQFSNSRSEMNVSTLELGDSALYLCASSLGPGTYNEQFFGPGTRLTVL.

This clone was found once. The gene calls are TRBV7-9 and TRBJ1-1; D is perhaps TRBD1 (5 bases). V was pared by 2 bases and J by 4 bases, with 11 bases between. CDR3 length: 14 residues. Looked up from germline, CDR1 is SEHNR and CDR2 is FQNEAQ (reference sequence). CDR3 region: CASSLSGFGTEAFF. The CDR3 nucleotides read TGTGCCAGCAGCTTATCAGGGTTCGGCACTGAAGCTTTCTTT.

This chain links TRBV2 with TRBJ2-7, with D tentatively TRBD1 (6 bases). The CDR3 runs 12 residues. V was shortened by 7 bases and J by 6 bases, with 13 bases between the two germline ends. Germline V gene sequence: CDR1 SNHLY, CDR2 FYNNEI. Here the CDR3 DNA reads TGTGCCAGCACCCAGTACAGGGCCGAGCAGTACTTC. This sequence encodes CASTQYRAEQYF.